The 18 T cell receptor beta chains listed next were all sequenced from one sample in a study of blood T cell repertoires in COVID-19. Data came from immunoSEQ multiplex PCR; TCRdb stores just in-frame clones and leaves some out. The sample lists roughly 100,000 clones, approximately 80% occurring once. Specimen: peripheral blood. Source of these receptors: a man aged 80 or over with COVID-19, enrolled during active disease.

The J gene is TRBJ2-3, the V gene TRBV4-2; TRBD2 matches at 13 bases. Germline CDR1 reads LGHNA; CDR2 reads YNFKEQ. V shed 4 bases, J shed 0 bases, and the junction held 1 base outside the gene matches. The CDR3 has 16 amino acids. The CDR3 is CASSLGLAGSTDTQYF. CDR3 nucleotides: TGTGCCAGCAGCCTGGGACTAGCGGGGAGCACAGATACGCAGTATTTT.

The chain couples TRBV6-5 to TRBJ1-2; D is ambiguous. The ends were cut back, 2 bases at V and 8 bases at J, with 12 bases in the middle. This CDR3 has 13 amino acids. Germline CDR1 is MNHEY and CDR2 is SVGAGI. The CDR3 nucleotides are TGTGCCAGCAGTTACGCCACAGACAAAGGCTACACCTTC. Translation gives CASSYATDKGYTF.

This clone was counted once. The J gene is TRBJ2-3, the V gene TRBV29-1; TRBD2 might be the D (5 bases). The CDR3 covers 11 residues. V was shortened by 7 bases and J by 3 bases, with 8 bases between the two germline ends. CDR1 is SQVTM, CDR2 ANQGSEA, per germline. The CDR3 spells CSAGRTDTQYF. The DNA of the CDR3 is TGCAGCGCTGGGAGAACAGATACGCAGTATTTT.

The chain has TRBV6-2 or TRBV6-3 and TRBJ1-1; no firm D call. CDR3 size: 15 residues. The germline V gene has CDR1 MNHEY and CDR2 SVGEGT. Trimming removed 0 bases at V and 1 base at J, with 9 bases between. CDR3 region: CASSYSLVQNTEAFF. The CDR3 DNA follows: TGTGCCAGCAGTTACTCGTTGGTACAGAACACTGAAGCTTTCTTT.

The DNA of the CDR3 is TGTGCCAGCAGCCTGGGACTAGCGGGACCCTCAGATACGCAGTATTTT. Residues: CASSLGLAGPSDTQYF. The V gene is TRBV7-9, the J gene TRBJ2-3; 13 nucleotides line up with TRBD2. The V and J ends lost 5 bases and 4 bases, in that order; junction bases with no gene match: 6. This CDR3 spans 16 amino acids. Germline V gene data show CDR1 as SEHNR and CDR2 as FQNEAQ (reference sequence).

By its share, this clone is medium-sized. The chain recombines TRBV5-1 with TRBJ1-1; D gene ambiguous. The CDR3 sequence is 13 residues long. Trimming shortened V by 1 base and J by 5 bases, and 9 bases separated the two germline ends. Per germline, CDR1 SGHRS and CDR2 YFSETQ. The CDR3 loop is CASSLRGRTEAFF. DNA of the CDR3: TGCGCCAGCAGCTTGCGAGGGCGGACTGAAGCTTTCTTT.

The chain combines TRBV2 with TRBJ1-2; 7 bases agree with TRBD1. This CDR3 spans 14 amino acids. Germline lookup yields CDR1 SNHLY and CDR2 FYNNEI. V was pared by 5 bases and J by 0 bases, with 3 bases of the junction left unmatched. The CDR3: CASSRDRSNYGYTF. CDR3 coding DNA: TGTGCCAGCAGTCGGGACAGATCTAACTATGGCTACACCTTC.

This clone was seen a handful of times. The rearrangement links TRBV18 to TRBJ1-2; D perhaps matches TRBD1 (5 bases). The germline V and J ends were trimmed by 3 bases and 6 bases, with 14 bases remaining between them. Germline V gene sequence: CDR1 KGHSH, CDR2 LQKENI. The CDR3 sequence is 14 residues long. The CDR3 sequence: CASSPKGALNGYTF. As DNA, the CDR3 is TGTGCCAGCTCACCGAAAGGGGCTCTGAATGGCTACACCTTC.

This sequence joins TRBV18 and TRBJ1-5, with D unresolved. The germline gives CDR1 KGHSH, CDR2 LQKENI. The V end was cut by 4 bases, the J end by 0 bases, with 4 bases between. This CDR3 spans 13 amino acids. The CDR3 here is CASSLNSNQPQHF. DNA for the CDR3: TGTGCCAGCTCACTTAATAGCAATCAGCCCCAGCATTTT.

The chain recombines TRBV7-9 with TRBJ1-5; 7 positions agree with TRBD1. Germline CDR1 reads SEHNR; CDR2 reads FQNEAQ (reference sequence). J gave up 4 bases and V 4 bases, and 7 bases lay outside the gene matches. This CDR3 region has 15 residues. The CDR3 DNA reads TGTGCCAGCAGCTGGGGGGACAGACCTAATCAGCCCCAGCATTTT. The encoded protein is CASSWGDRPNQPQHF.

The V call is TRBV19, the J call TRBJ2-2; tentatively, D is TRBD1 (5 bases). CDR1 LNHDA and CDR2 SQIVND come from the germline V gene (reference sequence). The CDR3 runs 14 residues. V dropped 5 bases and J dropped 2 bases, with 9 bases sitting between them. DNA for the CDR3: TGTGCCAGTAGTCCCAGGGTCAACACCGGGGAGCTGTTTTTT. Translating gives CASSPRVNTGELFF.

This chain links TRBV5-1 with TRBJ2-5; the match to TRBD1 covers 9 bases. The CDR3 spans 15 residues. The J segment lost 2 bases and the V segment lost 0 bases, leaving 2 bases of the junction unmatched. Germline V gene lookup returns CDR1 SGHRS and CDR2 YFSETQ. The CDR3 DNA reads TGCGCCAGCAGCTTGGGGACAGGGGCACAAGAGACCCAGTACTTC. Residues: CASSLGTGAQETQYF. The full variable domain, in which reference TRBV5-1 and TRBJ2-5 provide the parts outside the CDR3, is KAGVTQTPRYLIKTRGQQVTLSCSPISGHRSVSWYQQTPGQGLQFLFEYFSETQRNKGNFPGRFSGRQFSNSRSEMNVSTLELGDSALYLCASSLGTGAQETQYFGPGTRLLVL.

V usage is TRBV28 and J usage is TRBJ2-7; TRBD2 matches at 13 bases. V was pared by 6 bases and J by 2 bases, with 4 bases of the junction left unmatched. Germline CDR1 MDHEN, CDR2 SYDVKM. The CDR3 is 15 residues long. CDR3 nucleotide sequence: TGTGCCAGCAGAATGACTAGCGGGAGGACCTACGAGCAGTACTTC. This translates into CASRMTSGRTYEQYF.

The chain joins TRBV7-9 to TRBJ2-3; D is possibly TRBD2 (6 bases). This CDR3 has 13 residues. CDR1 and CDR2 from the germline V gene are SEHNR and FQNEAQ (reference sequence). The germline V and J ends were trimmed by 5 bases and 5 bases, with 11 bases remaining between them. The CDR3 sequence is CASSRDGGDTQYF. CDR3 nucleotide sequence: TGTGCCAGCAGCCGTGACGGGGGAGATACGCAGTATTTT. The variable domain in full, with the rest retrieved from reference TRBV7-9 and TRBJ2-3, is DTGVSQNPRHKITKRGQNVTFRCDPISEHNRLYWYRQTLGQGPEFLTYFQNEAQLEKSRLLSDRFSAERPKGSFSTLEIQRTEQGDSAMYLCASSRDGGDTQYFGPGTRLTVL.

There are a few counts of this clone. This chain joins TRBV5-5 and TRBJ1-5; 9 bases fit TRBD1. J gave up 5 bases and V 1 base, and 1 base lay outside the gene matches. Germline CDR1 SGHKS, CDR2 YYEKEE (reference sequence). The CDR3 covers 14 residues. The CDR3 sequence: CASSLTGGDQPQHF. For the CDR3, the DNA is TGTGCCAGCAGCTTGACAGGGGGCGATCAGCCCCAGCATTTT.

V gene TRBV7-8 combines with J gene TRBJ1-5, with TRBD1 identical over 9 bases. In germline, CDR1 is SGHVS, CDR2 FQNEAQ. J lost 5 bases, V lost 4 bases, and 9 bases had no gene match. The CDR3 contains 16 residues. CDR3 coding DNA: TGTGCCAGCAGCTCTCTCTCCGGGACAGGGCATCAGCCCCAGCATTTT. Encoded protein: CASSSLSGTGHQPQHF.

The chain carries TRBV6-6 and TRBJ2-1, with TRBD2 matching 13 bases. The junction had 7 bases not matched to a gene; V was cut back by 8 bases and J by 6 bases. The CDR3 has 15 residues. Per germline, CDR1 MNHNY and CDR2 SVGAGI (reference sequence). The CDR3 is CASPPTSGGANEQFF. CDR3 coding DNA: TGTGCCAGCCCACCAACTAGCGGGGGGGCCAATGAGCAGTTCTTC.

The rearrangement uses TRBV7-8 and TRBJ1-1, with D unresolved. Germline assignment: CDR1 SGHVS and CDR2 FQNEAQ. Trimming left V 1 base short and J 2 bases short, with 8 bases between. The CDR3 sequence is 14 residues long. CDR3 coding DNA: TGTGCCAGCAGCTTAGACAGAGCAAACACTGAAGCTTTCTTT. Encoded protein: CASSLDRANTEAFF. The full variable domain, completed using reference TRBV7-8 and TRBJ1-1, is GAGVSQSPRYKVAKRGQDVALRCDPISGHVSLFWYQQALGQGPEFLTYFQNEAQLDKSGLPSDRFFAERPEGSVSTLKIQRTQQEDSAVYLCASSLDRANTEAFFGQGTRLTVV.